A selection of T cell receptor beta chains follows, all from one sample in a study of naive and memory T cell subsets. TCRdb analysed the 5' RACE reads with MiXCR anew, one entry per CDR3 protein. The sample includes approximately 32,000 distinct CDR3 sequences, over 15% of them seen just once. The receptor set was obtained from a female donor in good health. Both conserved end residues are part of each CDR3. D genes are given only for firm matches. Clone size is given for some rows only: seen once, a few or many times, or a class if the clone is expanded.

TRBV29-1,TRBJ2-1,many,NA,CSVEDYYRYNEQFF,TGCAGCGTTGAAGACTACTACAGATACAATGAGCAGTTCTTC
TRBV7-9,TRBJ1-4,few,NA,CASSPGNRLVSLLFF,TGTGCCAGCAGCCCTGGGAATCGGTTGGTCAGCCTACTGTTTTTT
TRBV3-1,TRBJ2-7,many,NA,CASSQVDGGEQYF,TGTGCCAGCAGCCAAGTCGATGGGGGCGAGCAGTACTTC
TRBV20-1,TRBJ2-2,many,NA,CSARVIGIDTGELFF,TGCAGTGCTAGAGTCATAGGGATCGACACCGGGGAGCTGTTTTTT
TRBV29-1,TRBJ2-2,many,NA,CSVGWRANTGELFF,TGCAGCGTTGGATGGCGGGCGAACACCGGGGAGCTGTTTTTT
TRBV20-1,TRBJ2-1,many,TRBD1,CSASRPGGFEQFF,TGCAGTGCTAGTAGGCCAGGGGGCTTTGAGCAGTTCTTC
TRBV15,TRBJ1-1,many,NA,CATSPILQGSTEAFF,TGTGCCACCAGCCCAATCCTCCAGGGGAGCACTGAAGCTTTCTTT
TRBV12-3/TRBV12-4,TRBJ2-7,few,NA,CASSLYGVTYEQYF,TGTGCCAGCAGTTTATACGGGGTCACCTACGAGCAGTACTTC
TRBV6-6,TRBJ1-4,many,NA,CASSYLAGEKLFF,TGTGCCAGCAGTTACCTGGCGGGAGAAAAACTGTTTTTT
TRBV6-5,TRBJ1-2,many,TRBD1,CASNRQGGYGYTF,TGTGCCAGCAACAGACAGGGGGGCTATGGCTACACCTTC
TRBV10-3,TRBJ2-1,many,NA,CAISEYSRIHNEQFF,TGTGCCATCAGTGAATACTCGAGGATACACAATGAGCAGTTCTTC
TRBV6-5,TRBJ1-5,NA,NA,CASSYQKGSNQPQRF,TGTGCCAGCAGTTATCAAAAGGGAAGCAATCAGCCCCAGCGTTTT
TRBV20-1,TRBJ2-2,few,TRBD2,CSASGGTSGGTFTNTGELFF,TGCAGTGCTAGTGGTGGGACTAGCGGGGGGACCTTCACGAACACCGGGGAGCTGTTTTTT